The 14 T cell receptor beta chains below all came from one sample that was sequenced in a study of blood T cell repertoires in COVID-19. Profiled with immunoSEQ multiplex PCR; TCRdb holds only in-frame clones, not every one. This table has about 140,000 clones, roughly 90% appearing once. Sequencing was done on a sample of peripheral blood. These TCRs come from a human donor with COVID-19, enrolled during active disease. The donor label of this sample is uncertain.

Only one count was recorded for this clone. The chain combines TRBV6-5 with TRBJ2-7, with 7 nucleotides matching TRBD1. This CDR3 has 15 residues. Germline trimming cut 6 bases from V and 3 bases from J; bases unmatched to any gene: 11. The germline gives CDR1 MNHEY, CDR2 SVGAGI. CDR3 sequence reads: CASSDVGQQIYEQYF. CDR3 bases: TGTGCCAGCAGCGACGTGGGACAGCAGATCTACGAGCAGTACTTC.

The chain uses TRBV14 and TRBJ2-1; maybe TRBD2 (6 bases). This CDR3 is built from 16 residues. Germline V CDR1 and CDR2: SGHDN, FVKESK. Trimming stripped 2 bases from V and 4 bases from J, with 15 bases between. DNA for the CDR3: TGTGCCAGCAGCCAAAGGCGTCTACTAGCTTACAATGAGCAGTTCTTC. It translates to CASSQRRLLAYNEQFF. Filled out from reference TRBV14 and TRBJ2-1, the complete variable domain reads EAGVTQFPSHSVIEKGQTVTLRCDPISGHDNLYWYRRVMGKEIKFLLHFVKESKQDESGMPNNRFLAERTGGTYSTLKVQPAELEDSGVYFCASSQRRLLAYNEQFFGPGTRLTVL.

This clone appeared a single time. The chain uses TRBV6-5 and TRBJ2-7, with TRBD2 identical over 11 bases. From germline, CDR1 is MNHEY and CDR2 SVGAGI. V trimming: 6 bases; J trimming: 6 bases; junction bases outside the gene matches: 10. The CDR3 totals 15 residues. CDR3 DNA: TGTGCCAGCAGACAAGTAGCGGGAGGGCCCGCCGAGCAGTACTTC. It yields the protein CASRQVAGGPAEQYF.

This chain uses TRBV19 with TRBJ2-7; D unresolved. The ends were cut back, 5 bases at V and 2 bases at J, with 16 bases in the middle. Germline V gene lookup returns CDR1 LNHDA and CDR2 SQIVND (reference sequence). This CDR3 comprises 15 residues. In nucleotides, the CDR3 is TGTGCCAGTAGTCCCCATGGGCCAGGTACCTACGAGCAGTACTTC. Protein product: CASSPHGPGTYEQYF.

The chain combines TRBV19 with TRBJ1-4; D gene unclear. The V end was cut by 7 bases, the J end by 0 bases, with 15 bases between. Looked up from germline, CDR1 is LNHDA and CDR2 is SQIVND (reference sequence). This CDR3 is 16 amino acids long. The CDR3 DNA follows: TGTGCCAGTAAAATCGGGGAAACAGCAACTAATGAAAAACTGTTTTTT. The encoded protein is CASKIGETATNEKLFF.

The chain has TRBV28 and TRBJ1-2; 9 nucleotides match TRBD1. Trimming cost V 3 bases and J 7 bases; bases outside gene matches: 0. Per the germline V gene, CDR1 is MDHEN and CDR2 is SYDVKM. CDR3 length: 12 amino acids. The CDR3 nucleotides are TGTGCCAGCAGTTTGGACAGGGGTGGCTACACCTTC. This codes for CASSLDRGGYTF.

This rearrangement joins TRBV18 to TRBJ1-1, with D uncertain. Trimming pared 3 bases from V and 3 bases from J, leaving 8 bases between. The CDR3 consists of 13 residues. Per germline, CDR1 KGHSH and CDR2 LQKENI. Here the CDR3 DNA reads TGTGCCAGCTCACCGAGCCAGGACACTGAAGCTTTCTTT. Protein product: CASSPSQDTEAFF.

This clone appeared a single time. The CDR3 here is CASSSFTSGGSGELFF. The CDR3, as DNA: TGTGCCAGCAGCTCTTTTACTAGCGGGGGCTCCGGGGAGCTGTTTTTT. The chain joins TRBV5-4 to TRBJ2-2, with 11 bases matching TRBD2. The CDR3 length is 16 residues. The germline V gene encodes CDR1 SGHNT and CDR2 YYREEE (reference sequence). The trim removed 3 bases at V and 6 bases at J, leaving 7 bases unmatched.

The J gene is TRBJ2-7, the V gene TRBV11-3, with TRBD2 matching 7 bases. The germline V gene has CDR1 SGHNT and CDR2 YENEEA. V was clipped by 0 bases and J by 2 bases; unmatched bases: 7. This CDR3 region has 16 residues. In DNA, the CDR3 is TGTGCCAGCAGCTTAGATTCCCTAGCGGTTACCTACGAGCAGTACTTC. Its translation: CASSLDSLAVTYEQYF.

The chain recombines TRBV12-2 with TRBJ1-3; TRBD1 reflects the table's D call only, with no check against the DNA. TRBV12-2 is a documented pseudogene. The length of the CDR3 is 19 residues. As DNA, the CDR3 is TGTGCAAGTCGCTGCTACCCTAGACAGGCCAGCCTCTCTGGAAACACCATATATTTT. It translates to CASRCYPRQASLSGNTIYF.

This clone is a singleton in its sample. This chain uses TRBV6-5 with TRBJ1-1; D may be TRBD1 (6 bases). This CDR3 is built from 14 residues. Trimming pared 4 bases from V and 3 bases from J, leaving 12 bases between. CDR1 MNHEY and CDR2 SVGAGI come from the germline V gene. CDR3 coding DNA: TGTGCCAGCAGTTCCGAGGACAGTCACACTGAAGCTTTCTTT. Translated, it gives CASSSEDSHTEAFF.

The CDR3 bases are TGTGCCAGCACCCCGGGACAGGCGTACTCTGGAAACACCATATATTTT. Residues: CASTPGQAYSGNTIYF. The V call is TRBV28, the J call TRBJ1-3, with TRBD1 identical over 8 bases. The CDR3 is 16 amino acids. The germline CDR1 and CDR2 sequences are MDHEN and SYDVKM. V shed 7 bases, J shed 0 bases, and the junction held 8 bases outside the gene matches.

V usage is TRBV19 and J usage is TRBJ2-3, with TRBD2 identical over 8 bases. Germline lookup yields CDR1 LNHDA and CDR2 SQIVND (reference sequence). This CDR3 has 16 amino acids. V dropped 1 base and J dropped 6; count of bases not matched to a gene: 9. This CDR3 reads CASSIGEAGVADTQYF. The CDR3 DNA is TGTGCCAGTAGTATAGGAGAAGCGGGAGTAGCGGATACGCAGTATTTT.

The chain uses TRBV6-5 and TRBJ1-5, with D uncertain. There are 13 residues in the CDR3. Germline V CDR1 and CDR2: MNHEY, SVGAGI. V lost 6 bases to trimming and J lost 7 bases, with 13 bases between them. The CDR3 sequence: CASSEGSLQPQHF. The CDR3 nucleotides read TGTGCCAGCAGCGAGGGTTCACTGCAGCCCCAGCATTTT.